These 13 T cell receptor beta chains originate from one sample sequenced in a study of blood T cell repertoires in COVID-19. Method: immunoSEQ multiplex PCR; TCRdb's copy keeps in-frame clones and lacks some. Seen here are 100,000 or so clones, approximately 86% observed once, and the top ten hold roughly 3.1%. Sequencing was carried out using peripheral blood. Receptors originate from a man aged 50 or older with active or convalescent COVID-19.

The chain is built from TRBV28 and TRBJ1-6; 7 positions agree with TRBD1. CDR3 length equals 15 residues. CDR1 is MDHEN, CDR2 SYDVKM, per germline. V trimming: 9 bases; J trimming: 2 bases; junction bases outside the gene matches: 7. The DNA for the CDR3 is TGTGCCAGTGCGACAGGGTCCGCCTATAATTCACCCCTCCACTTT. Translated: CASATGSAYNSPLHF.

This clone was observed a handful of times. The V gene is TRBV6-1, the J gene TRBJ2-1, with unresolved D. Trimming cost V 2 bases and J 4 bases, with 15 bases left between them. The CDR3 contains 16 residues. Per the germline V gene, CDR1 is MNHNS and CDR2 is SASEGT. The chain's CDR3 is CASSELGVSPYNEQFF. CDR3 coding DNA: TGTGCCAGCAGTGAACTCGGAGTTAGCCCTTACAATGAGCAGTTCTTC.

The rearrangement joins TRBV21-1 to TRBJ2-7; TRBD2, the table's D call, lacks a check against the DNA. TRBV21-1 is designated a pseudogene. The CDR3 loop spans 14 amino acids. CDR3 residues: CASSRGLYSYEQYF. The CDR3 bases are TGTGCCAGCAGCAGGGGACTCTACTCCTACGAGCAGTACTTC.

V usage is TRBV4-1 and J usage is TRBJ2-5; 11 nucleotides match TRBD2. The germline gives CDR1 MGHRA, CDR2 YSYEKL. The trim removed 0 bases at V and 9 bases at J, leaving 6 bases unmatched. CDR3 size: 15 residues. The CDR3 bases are TGCGCCAGCAGCCAAGAAGGGTTAGCGGGGGGGCCCCAGTACTTC. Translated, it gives CASSQEGLAGGPQYF.

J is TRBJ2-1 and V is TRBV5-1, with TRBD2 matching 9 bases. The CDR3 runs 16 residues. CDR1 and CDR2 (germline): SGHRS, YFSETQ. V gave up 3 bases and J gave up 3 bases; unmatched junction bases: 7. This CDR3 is CASSSFLAGNYNEQFF. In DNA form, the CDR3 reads TGCGCCAGCAGCTCCTTTCTAGCGGGGAACTACAATGAGCAGTTCTTC.

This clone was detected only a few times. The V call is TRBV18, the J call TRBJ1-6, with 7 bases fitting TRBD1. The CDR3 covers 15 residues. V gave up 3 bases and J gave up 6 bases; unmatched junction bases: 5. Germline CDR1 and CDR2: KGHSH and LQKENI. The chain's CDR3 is CASSPGAGGNSPLHF. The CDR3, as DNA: TGTGCCAGCTCACCGGGGGCAGGGGGTAATTCACCCCTCCACTTT.

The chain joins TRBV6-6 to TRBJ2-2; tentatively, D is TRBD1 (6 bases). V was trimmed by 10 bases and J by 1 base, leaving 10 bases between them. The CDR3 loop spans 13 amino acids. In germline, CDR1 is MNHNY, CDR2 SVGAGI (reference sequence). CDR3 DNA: TGTGCCATTGGGACACAGAACACCGGGGAGCTGTTTTTT. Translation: CAIGTQNTGELFF.

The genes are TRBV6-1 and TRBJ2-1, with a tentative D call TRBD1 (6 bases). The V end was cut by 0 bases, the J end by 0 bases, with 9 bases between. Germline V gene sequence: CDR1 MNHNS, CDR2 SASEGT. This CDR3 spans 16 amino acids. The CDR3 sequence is CASSEAQGGSYNEQFF. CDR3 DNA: TGTGCCAGCAGTGAAGCGCAAGGGGGCTCCTACAATGAGCAGTTCTTC.

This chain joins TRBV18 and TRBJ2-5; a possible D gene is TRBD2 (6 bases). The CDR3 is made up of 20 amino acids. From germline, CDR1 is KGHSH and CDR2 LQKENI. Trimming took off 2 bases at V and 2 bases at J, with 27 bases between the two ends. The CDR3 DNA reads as TGTGCCAGCTCACCAGGCTTTCGAGGGCAGGGAGGTTTTTCACAAGAGACCCAGTACTTC. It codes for CASSPGFRGQGGFSQETQYF.

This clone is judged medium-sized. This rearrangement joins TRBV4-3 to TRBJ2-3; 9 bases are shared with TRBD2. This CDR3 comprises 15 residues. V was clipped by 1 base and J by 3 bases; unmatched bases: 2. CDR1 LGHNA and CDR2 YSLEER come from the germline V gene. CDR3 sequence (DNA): TGCGCCAGCAGCCAAGCGCTAGCGGGGACAGATACGCAGTATTTT. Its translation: CASSQALAGTDTQYF.

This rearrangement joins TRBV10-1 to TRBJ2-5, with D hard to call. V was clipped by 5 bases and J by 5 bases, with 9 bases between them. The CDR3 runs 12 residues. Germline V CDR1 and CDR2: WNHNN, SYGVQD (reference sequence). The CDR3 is CASSPNGETQYF. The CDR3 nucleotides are TGCGCCAGCAGTCCGAACGGGGAGACCCAGTACTTC.

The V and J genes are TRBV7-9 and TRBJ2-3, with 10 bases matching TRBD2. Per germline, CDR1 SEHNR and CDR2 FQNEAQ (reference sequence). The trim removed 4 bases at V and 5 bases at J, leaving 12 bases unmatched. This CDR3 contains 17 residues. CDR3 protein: CASSSRGAGGIEDTQYF. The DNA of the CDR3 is TGTGCCAGCAGCTCCCGGGGAGCGGGGGGGATAGAAGATACGCAGTATTTT.

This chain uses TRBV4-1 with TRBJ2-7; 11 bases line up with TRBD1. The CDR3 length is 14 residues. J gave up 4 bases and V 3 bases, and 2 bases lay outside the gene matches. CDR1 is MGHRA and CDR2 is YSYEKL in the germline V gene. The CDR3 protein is CASSQGQGEYEQYV. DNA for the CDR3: TGCGCCAGCAGCCAGGGACAGGGGGAGTACGAGCAGTACGTC.